These T cell receptor beta chains were read from a single sample in a study of T cells after posttransplantation cyclophosphamide. Clones were read by immunoSEQ multiplex PCR, and TCRdb kept only the in-frame ones, dropping some. The repertoire has roughly 23,000 clones, about 97% of them found once; the top ten carry approximately 0.13%. Input material: naive CD4+ T cells sorted from PBMCs. Source of these receptors: a man aged 50 to 60 in good health, CMV-negative, and a related stem cell transplant donor. The CDR3 runs from the conserved cysteine through the conserved F or W. A D gene is named only where the DNA matches it firmly. For some rows the clone size is stated as once, few or many, or as a class when expanded; others skip it.

TRBV12-5	TRBJ1-5	.	.	CASGPSWTAKVNSNQPQHF	TGTGCTAGTGGTCCGTCTTGGACAGCCAAGGTTAATAGCAATCAGCCCCAGCATTTT
TRBV6-5	TRBJ1-6	TRBD1	.	CASSYSRDSGASPLHF	TGTGCCAGCAGTTACTCCAGGGACAGCGGAGCTTCACCCCTCCACTTT
TRBV21-1	TRBJ1-6	.	.	CASSKRTGGLNSPLHF	TGTGCCAGCAGCAAACGGACAGGGGGACTAAATTCACCCCTCCACTTT
TRBV5-5	TRBJ2-3	.	.	CASSFASTDTQYF	TGTGCCAGCAGCTTCGCGAGCACAGATACGCAGTATTTT
TRBV7-9	TRBJ2-3	.	.	CASSPREIKRDTQYF	TGTGCCAGCAGCCCCAGGGAAATTAAGAGAGATACGCAGTATTTT
TRBV5-8	TRBJ2-7	.	.	CASSLAGEFYEQYF	TGTGCCAGCAGCTTGGCAGGGGAGTTCTACGAGCAGTACTTC
TRBV10-1	TRBJ2-1	.	once	CASSEWAGNNEQFF	TGCGCCAGCAGTGAGTGGGCAGGGAACAATGAGCAGTTCTTC
TRBV2	TRBJ1-6	.	.	CASTGTGSNSPLHF	TGTGCCAGCACTGGTACAGGATCAAATTCACCCCTCCACTTT
TRBV11-2	TRBJ1-1	TRBD1	.	CASSPRQGPSSEAFF	TGTGCCAGCAGCCCCCGACAGGGGCCCTCTTCGGAAGCTTTCTTT
TRBV5-1	TRBJ2-5	.	.	CASSLGSGPPGEQYF	TGCGCCAGCAGCTTGGGGTCCGGGCCACCGGGGGAGCAGTACTTC
TRBV4-1	TRBJ1-4	.	.	CASSRARANEKLFF	TGCGCCAGCAGCCGGGCCAGAGCTAATGAAAAACTGTTTTTT
TRBV6-5	TRBJ2-7	TRBD1	.	CVTRQGVSYEQYF	TGTGTCACCAGACAGGGGGTGTCCTACGAGCAGTACTTC
TRBV28	TRBJ2-7	.	.	CASRSSYEQYF	TGTGCCAGCAGGAGCTCCTACGAGCAGTACTTC
TRBV19	TRBJ2-4	TRBD2	.	CASSVAARAGGTAKNIQYF	TGTGCCAGTAGCGTCGCGGCTCGAGCGGGAGGCACAGCCAAAAACATTCAGTACTTC
TRBV19	TRBJ2-3	.	.	CASSPYGVAPDTQYF	TGTGCCAGTAGTCCTTACGGGGTGGCACCAGATACGCAGTATTTT
TRBV7-7	TRBJ2-1	TRBD2	.	CASSSAGLARYNEQFF	TGTGCTAGCAGCTCAGCAGGACTAGCTAGATACAATGAGCAGTTCTTC
TRBV5-1	TRBJ1-2	.	.	CASSSRHVNTNYGYTF	TGCGCCAGCAGCTCCCGACACGTGAATACTAACTATGGCTACACCTTC
TRBV30	TRBJ1-5	TRBD1	.	CAWEARTGSRSQHF	TGTGCCTGGGAGGCAAGGACAGGGAGCCGGTCCCAGCATTTT
TRBV9	TRBJ2-1	.	.	CASSVTDSNEQFF	TGTGCCAGCAGCGTAACCGACAGTAATGAGCAGTTCTTC
TRBV5-1	TRBJ1-1	.	.	CASSLTGTKNTEAFF	TGCGCCAGCAGCTTGACAGGGACGAAAAACACTGAAGCTTTCTTT
TRBV4-1	TRBJ2-5	TRBD2	.	CASSYRPSGSEETQYF	TGCGCCAGCAGCTACCGACCTAGCGGGAGTGAAGAGACCCAGTACTTC
TRBV28	TRBJ2-3	TRBD1	.	CASRAPMGQLNDTQYF	TGTGCCAGCAGGGCCCCAATGGGACAGTTAAATGATACGCAGTATTTT
TRBV9	TRBJ2-2	TRBD2	.	CASSRGGPGTGELFF	TGTGCCAGCAGCCGCGGGGGACCGGGCACCGGGGAGCTGTTTTTT
TRBV18	TRBJ1-2	TRBD1	.	CASSPQEIAGQLITYGYTF	TGTGCCAGCTCACCGCAGGAGATAGCGGGACAGTTGATAACCTATGGCTACACCTTC
TRBV29-1	TRBJ1-2	.	.	CSVPGYHYGYTF	TGCAGCGTTCCAGGGTATCACTATGGCTACACCTTC
TRBV7-9	TRBJ1-6	.	.	CASSLDGGALHF	TGTGCCAGCAGCTTAGACGGAGGAGCCCTCCACTTT
TRBV6-5	TRBJ2-3	TRBD2	.	CASRPKGLAVDTQYF	TGTGCCAGCAGGCCAAAGGGACTAGCGGTAGATACGCAGTATTTT
TRBV25-1	TRBJ1-1	.	.	CASSELFGGSNTEAFF	TGTGCCAGCAGTGAATTGTTCGGGGGGTCGAACACTGAAGCTTTCTTT
TRBV11-3	TRBJ2-7	.	.	CASSVDRILAHEQYF	TGTGCCAGCAGCGTAGACAGGATACTCGCCCACGAGCAGTACTTC
TRBV30	TRBJ2-5	TRBD1	.	CATDRGVQETQYF	TGTGCCACCGACAGGGGGGTCCAAGAGACCCAGTACTTC
TRBV27	TRBJ2-6	TRBD2	.	CASSGRGTLGANVLTF	TGTGCCAGCAGTGGGCGGGGGACCTTGGGGGCCAACGTCCTGACTTTC
TRBV25-1	TRBJ1-2	TRBD1	.	CASSEFQTGGSYGYTF	TGTGCCAGCAGTGAATTTCAGACAGGGGGGAGCTATGGCTACACCTTC
TRBV7-9	TRBJ2-1	TRBD2	.	CASSLGGLASNEQFF	TGTGCCAGCAGCTTAGGAGGACTAGCGTCCAATGAGCAGTTCTTC
TRBV5-1	TRBJ2-5	TRBD2	.	CASSLGTSQETQYF	TGCGCCAGCAGCTTGGGGACTAGTCAAGAGACCCAGTACTTC
TRBV10-1	TRBJ2-7	TRBD2	.	CASSDLVGSGSGEQYF	TGCGCCAGCAGTGATTTGGTTGGTAGCGGGAGTGGCGAGCAGTACTTC
TRBV29-1	TRBJ2-1	.	.	CSSAPPGWVYNEQFF	TGCAGCTCCGCCCCCCCAGGGTGGGTTTACAATGAGCAGTTCTTC
TRBV7-3	TRBJ2-2	TRBD2	.	CASSLAAGVTGELFF	TGTGCCAGCAGCTTAGCAGCGGGGGTCACCGGGGAGCTGTTTTTT
TRBV7-6	TRBJ2-7	TRBD1	.	CASSSLGGGLVEQYF	TGTGCCAGCAGCTCATTAGGGGGCGGGTTGGTCGAGCAGTACTTC
TRBV5-6	TRBJ1-2	TRBD1	.	CASSSWTGDGYTF	TGTGCCAGCAGCTCTTGGACAGGGGACGGCTACACCTTC
TRBV2	TRBJ2-1	.	.	CASIWQVSYNEQFF	TGTGCCAGCATTTGGCAGGTCTCCTACAATGAGCAGTTCTTC
TRBV2	TRBJ1-5	.	.	CASSEALGGGNQPQHF	TGTGCCAGCAGTGAAGCGCTGGGAGGGGGCAATCAGCCCCAGCATTTT
TRBV10-3	TRBJ1-2	TRBD1	.	CAISDQTGGGYTF	TGTGCCATCAGTGACCAGACAGGGGGTGGCTACACCTTC
TRBV4-3	TRBJ2-5	.	.	CASSQDRGGGQETQYF	TGCGCCAGCAGCCAAGATCGAGGGGGGGGACAAGAGACCCAGTACTTC
TRBV10-2	TRBJ2-3	TRBD1	.	CASSESQGTAGTDTQYF	TGCGCCAGCAGTGAGTCACAGGGGACCGCTGGCACAGATACGCAGTATTTT
TRBV7-3	TRBJ2-3	TRBD2	.	CASSLRLAESTDTQYF	TGTGCCAGCAGCTTAAGACTAGCGGAGAGCACAGATACGCAGTATTTT
TRBV2	TRBJ2-5	.	.	CASRIRETQYF	TGTGCCAGCAGAATCAGAGAGACCCAGTACTTC
TRBV7-2	TRBJ2-5	.	.	CASSSGKGRETQYF	TGTGCCAGCAGCTCGGGAAAGGGTAGGGAGACCCAGTACTTC
TRBV11-2	TRBJ2-2	.	.	CASRSRQRDTGELFF	TGTGCCAGCAGATCAAGGCAGAGGGACACCGGGGAGCTGTTTTTT
TRBV18	TRBJ2-3	.	.	CASSRGTDTQYF	TGTGCCAGCAGCAGGGGCACAGATACGCAGTATTTT
TRBV19	TRBJ1-5	TRBD1	.	CASRSGQGGNQPQHF	TGTGCCAGTAGGTCGGGACAGGGCGGCAATCAGCCCCAGCATTTT
TRBV6-5	TRBJ2-1	TRBD2	once	CASSYSSGTYNEQFF	TGTGCCAGCAGTTACTCTAGCGGGACCTACAATGAGCAGTTCTTC
TRBV7-8	TRBJ2-1	TRBD2	.	CASSLAGTSGYNEQFF	TGTGCCAGCAGCTTAGCAGGGACTAGCGGGTACAATGAGCAGTTCTTC
TRBV5-6	TRBJ2-7	.	few	CASSYSSYEQYF	TGTGCCAGCAGTTACAGCTCCTACGAGCAGTACTTC